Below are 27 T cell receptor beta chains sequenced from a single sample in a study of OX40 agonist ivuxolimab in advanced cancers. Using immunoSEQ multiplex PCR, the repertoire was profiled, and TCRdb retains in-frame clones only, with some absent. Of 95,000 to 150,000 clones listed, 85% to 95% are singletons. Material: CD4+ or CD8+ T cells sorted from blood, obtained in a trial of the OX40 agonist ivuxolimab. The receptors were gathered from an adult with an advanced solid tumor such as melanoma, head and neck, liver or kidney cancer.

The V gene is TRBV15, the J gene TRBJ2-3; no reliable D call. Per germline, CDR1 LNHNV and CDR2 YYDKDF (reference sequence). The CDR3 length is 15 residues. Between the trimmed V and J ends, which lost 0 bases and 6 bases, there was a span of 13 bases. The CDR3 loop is CATSRDHTSGDTQYF. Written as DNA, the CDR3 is TGTGCCACCAGCAGAGATCATACTTCCGGGGATACGCAGTATTTT.

The CDR3: CASSLTETQYF. The CDR3 region has the DNA TGTGCCAGCAGCTTAACAGAGACCCAGTACTTC. The J gene is TRBJ2-5, the V gene TRBV7-2; D unresolved. V was clipped by 2 bases and J by 4 bases, with 2 bases between them. Germline V gives CDR1 SGHTA, CDR2 FQGNSA. CDR3 length: 11 residues.

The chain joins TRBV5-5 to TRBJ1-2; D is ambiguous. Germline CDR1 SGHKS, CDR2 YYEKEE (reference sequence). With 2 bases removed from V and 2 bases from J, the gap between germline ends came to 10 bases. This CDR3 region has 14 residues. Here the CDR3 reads CASSFLSLNYGYTF. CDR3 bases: TGTGCCAGCAGCTTCCTCAGCCTGAACTATGGCTACACCTTC. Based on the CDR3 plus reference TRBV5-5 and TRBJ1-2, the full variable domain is DAGVTQSPTHLIKTRGQQVTLRCSPISGHKSVSWYQQVLGQGPQFIFQYYEKEERGRGNFPDRFSARQFPNYSSELNVNALLLGDSALYLCASSFLSLNYGYTFGSGTRLTVV.

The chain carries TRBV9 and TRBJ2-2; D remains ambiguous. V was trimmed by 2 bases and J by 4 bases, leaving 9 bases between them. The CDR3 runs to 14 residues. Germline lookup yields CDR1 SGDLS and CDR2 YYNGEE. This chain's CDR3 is CASSVSSATGELFF. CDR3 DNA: TGTGCCAGCAGCGTCTCCAGTGCCACCGGGGAGCTGTTTTTT.

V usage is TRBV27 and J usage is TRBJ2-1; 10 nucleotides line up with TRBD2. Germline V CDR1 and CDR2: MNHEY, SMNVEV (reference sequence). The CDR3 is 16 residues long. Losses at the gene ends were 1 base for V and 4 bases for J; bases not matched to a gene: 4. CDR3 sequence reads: CASSLYRTSGYNEQFF. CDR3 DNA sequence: TGTGCCAGCAGTTTATACCGGACTAGCGGTTACAATGAGCAGTTCTTC.

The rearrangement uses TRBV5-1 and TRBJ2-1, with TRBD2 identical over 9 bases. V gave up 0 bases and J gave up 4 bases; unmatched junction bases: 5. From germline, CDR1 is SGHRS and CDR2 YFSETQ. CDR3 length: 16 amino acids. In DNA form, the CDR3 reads TGCGCCAGCAGCTTGGGACTAGCGGTACCATACAATGAGCAGTTCTTC. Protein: CASSLGLAVPYNEQFF.

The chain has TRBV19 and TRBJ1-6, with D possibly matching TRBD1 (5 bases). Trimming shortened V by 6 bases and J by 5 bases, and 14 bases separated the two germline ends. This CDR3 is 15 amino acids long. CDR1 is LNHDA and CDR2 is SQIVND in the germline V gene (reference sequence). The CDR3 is CASRVQDLDNSPLHF. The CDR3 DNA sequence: TGTGCCAGTAGGGTACAGGACCTGGATAATTCACCCCTCCACTTT.

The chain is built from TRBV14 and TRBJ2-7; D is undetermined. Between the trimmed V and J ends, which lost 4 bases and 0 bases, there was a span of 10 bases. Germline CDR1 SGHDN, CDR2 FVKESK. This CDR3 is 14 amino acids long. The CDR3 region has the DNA TGTGCCAGCAGCCGCTTCAGTAGCTCCTACGAGCAGTACTTC. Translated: CASSRFSSSYEQYF.

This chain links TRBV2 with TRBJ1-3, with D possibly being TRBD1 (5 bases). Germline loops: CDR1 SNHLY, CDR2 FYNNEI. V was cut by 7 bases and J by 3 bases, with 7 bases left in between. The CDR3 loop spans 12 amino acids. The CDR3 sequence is CASKDSGNTIYF. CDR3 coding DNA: TGTGCCAGCAAAGACAGTGGAAACACCATATATTTT.

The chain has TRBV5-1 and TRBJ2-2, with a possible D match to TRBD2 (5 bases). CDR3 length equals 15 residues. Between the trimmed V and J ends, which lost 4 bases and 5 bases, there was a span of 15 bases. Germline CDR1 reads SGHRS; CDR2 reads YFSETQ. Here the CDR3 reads CASSDGVAWTGELFF. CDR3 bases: TGCGCCAGCAGCGACGGGGTAGCGTGGACCGGGGAGCTGTTTTTT.

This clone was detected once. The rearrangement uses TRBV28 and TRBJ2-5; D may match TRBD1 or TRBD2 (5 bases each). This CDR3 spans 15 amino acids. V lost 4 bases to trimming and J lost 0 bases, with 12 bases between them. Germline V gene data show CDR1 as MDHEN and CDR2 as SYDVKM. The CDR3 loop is CASSYGTAYQETQYF. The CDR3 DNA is TGTGCCAGCAGTTACGGGACGGCGTACCAAGAGACCCAGTACTTC. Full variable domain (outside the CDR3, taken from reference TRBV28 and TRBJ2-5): DVKVTQSSRYLVKRTGEKVFLECVQDMDHENMFWYRQDPGLGLRLIYFSYDVKMKEKGDIPEGYSVSREKKERFSLILESASTNQTSMYLCASSYGTAYQETQYFGPGTRLLVL.

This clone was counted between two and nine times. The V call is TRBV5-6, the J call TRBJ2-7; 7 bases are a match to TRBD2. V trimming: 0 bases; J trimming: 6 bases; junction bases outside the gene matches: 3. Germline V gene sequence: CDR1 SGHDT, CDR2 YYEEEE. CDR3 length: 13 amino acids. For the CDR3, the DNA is TGTGCCAGCAGCTTGGGACTAGCTTCCGAGCAGTACTTC. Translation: CASSLGLASEQYF.

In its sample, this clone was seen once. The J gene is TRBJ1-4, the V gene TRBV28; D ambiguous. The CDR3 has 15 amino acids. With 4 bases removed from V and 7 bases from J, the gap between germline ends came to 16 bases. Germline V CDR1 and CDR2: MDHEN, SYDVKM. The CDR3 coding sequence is TGTGCCAGCAGTTCACGTCTGGGTGTAGGTGAAAAACTGTTTTTT. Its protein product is CASSSRLGVGEKLFF.

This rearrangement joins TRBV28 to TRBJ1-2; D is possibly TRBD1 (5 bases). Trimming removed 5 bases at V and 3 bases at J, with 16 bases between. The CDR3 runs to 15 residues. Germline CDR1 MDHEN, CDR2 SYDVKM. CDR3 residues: CASSTGIGADYGYTF. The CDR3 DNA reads TGTGCCAGCAGTACCGGTATCGGGGCGGACTATGGCTACACCTTC.

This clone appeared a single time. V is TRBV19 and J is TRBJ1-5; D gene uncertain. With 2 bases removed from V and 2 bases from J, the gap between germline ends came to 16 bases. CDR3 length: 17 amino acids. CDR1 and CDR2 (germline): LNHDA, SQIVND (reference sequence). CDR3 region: CASSIYNWEGRNQPQHF. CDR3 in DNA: TGTGCCAGTAGTATATATAACTGGGAGGGTCGCAATCAGCCCCAGCATTTT.

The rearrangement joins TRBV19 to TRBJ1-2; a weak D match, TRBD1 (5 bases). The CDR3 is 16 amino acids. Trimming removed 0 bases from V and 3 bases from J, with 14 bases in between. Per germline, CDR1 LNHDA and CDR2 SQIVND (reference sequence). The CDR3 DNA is TGTGCCAGTAGTATAGATTCGACAGTACACTACTATGGCTACACCTTC. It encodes CASSIDSTVHYYGYTF.

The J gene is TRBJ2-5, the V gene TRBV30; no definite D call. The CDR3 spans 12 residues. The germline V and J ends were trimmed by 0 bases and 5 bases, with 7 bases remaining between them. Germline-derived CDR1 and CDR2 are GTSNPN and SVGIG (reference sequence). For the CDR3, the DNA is TGTGCCTGGAGTGTAAGTAAGGAGACCCAGTACTTC. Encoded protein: CAWSVSKETQYF.

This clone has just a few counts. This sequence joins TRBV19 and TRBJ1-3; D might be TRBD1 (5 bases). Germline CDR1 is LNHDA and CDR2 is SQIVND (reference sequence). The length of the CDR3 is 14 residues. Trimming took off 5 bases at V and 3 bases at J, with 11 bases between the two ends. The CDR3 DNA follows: TGTGCCAGTAGTGTTCAGGGAGGTGGAAACACCATATATTTT. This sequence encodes CASSVQGGGNTIYF.

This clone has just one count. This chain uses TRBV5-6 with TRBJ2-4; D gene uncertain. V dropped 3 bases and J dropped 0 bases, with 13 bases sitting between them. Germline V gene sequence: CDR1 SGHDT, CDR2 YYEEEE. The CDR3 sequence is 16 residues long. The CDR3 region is CASSSTASVAKNIQYF. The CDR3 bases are TGTGCCAGCAGCTCCACCGCTTCGGTAGCCAAAAACATTCAGTACTTC.

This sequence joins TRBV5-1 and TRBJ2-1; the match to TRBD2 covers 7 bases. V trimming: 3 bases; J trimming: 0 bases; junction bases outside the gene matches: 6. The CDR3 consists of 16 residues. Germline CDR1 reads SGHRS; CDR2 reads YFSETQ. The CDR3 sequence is CASSSLAASSYNEQFF. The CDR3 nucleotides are TGCGCCAGCAGCTCCCTAGCGGCCAGCTCCTACAATGAGCAGTTCTTC.

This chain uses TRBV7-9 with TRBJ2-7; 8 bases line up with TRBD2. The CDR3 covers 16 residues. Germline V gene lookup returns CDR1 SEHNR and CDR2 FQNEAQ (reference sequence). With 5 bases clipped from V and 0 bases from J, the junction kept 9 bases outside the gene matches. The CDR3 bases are TGTGCCAGCAGCCAAACTAGCGGCGAAAGCTCCTACGAGCAGTACTTC. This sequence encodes CASSQTSGESSYEQYF.

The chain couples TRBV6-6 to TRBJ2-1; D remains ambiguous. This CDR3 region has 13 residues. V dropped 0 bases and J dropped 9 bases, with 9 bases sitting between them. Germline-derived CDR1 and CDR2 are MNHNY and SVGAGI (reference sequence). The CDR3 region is CASSYSSSFEQFF. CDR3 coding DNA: TGTGCCAGCAGTTACTCGTCGTCTTTTGAGCAGTTCTTC.

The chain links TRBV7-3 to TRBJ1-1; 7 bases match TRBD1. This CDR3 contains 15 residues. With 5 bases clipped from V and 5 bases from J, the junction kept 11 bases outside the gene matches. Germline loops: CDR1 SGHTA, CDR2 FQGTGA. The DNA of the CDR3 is TGTGCCAGCAGCCCAAACGCAGACAGGGAGACTGAAGCTTTCTTT. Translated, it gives CASSPNADRETEAFF.

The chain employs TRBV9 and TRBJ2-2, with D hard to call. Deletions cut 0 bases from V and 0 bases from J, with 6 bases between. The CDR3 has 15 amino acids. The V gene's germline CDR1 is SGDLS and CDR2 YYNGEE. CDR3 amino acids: CASSVDGANTGELFF. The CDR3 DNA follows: TGTGCCAGCAGCGTAGACGGTGCGAACACCGGGGAGCTGTTTTTT.

The CDR3 bases are TGCGCCAGCAGCCAAACTATCCCGATGAACACTGAAGCTTTCTTT. Translation gives CASSQTIPMNTEAFF. This sequence joins TRBV4-3 and TRBJ1-1; D is unclear. The germline V gene encodes CDR1 LGHNA and CDR2 YSLEER. The CDR3 spans 15 residues. V was clipped by 2 bases and J by 0 bases, with 10 bases between them.

CDR3 sequence reads: CASSTILQGSQETQYF. The CDR3 coding sequence is TGTGCCAGCAGCACTATCCTCCAGGGGAGCCAAGAGACCCAGTACTTC. V gene TRBV11-2 combines with J gene TRBJ2-5, with D maybe TRBD1 (6 bases). CDR3 length equals 16 residues. Germline V CDR1 and CDR2: SGHAT, FQNNGV. With 5 bases removed from V and 1 base from J, the gap between germline ends came to 17 bases.

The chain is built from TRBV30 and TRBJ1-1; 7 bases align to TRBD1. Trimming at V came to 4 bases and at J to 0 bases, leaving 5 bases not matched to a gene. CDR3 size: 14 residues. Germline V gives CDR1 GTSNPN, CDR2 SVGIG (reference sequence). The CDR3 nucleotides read TGTGCCTGGACCCGGACAGGCCTGAACACTGAAGCTTTCTTT. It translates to CAWTRTGLNTEAFF.